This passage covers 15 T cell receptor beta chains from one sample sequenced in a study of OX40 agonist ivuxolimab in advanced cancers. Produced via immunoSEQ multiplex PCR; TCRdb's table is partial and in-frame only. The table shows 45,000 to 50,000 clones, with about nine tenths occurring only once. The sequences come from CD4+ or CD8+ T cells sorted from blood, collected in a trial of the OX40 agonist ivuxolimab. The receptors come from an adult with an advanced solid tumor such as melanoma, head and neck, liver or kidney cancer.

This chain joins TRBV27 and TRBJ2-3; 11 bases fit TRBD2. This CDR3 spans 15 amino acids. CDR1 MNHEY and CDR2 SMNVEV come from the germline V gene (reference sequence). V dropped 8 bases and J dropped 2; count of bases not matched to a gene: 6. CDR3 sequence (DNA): TGTGCCAGCCGCTTACTAGCGGGGGTCACAGATACGCAGTATTTT. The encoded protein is CASRLLAGVTDTQYF.

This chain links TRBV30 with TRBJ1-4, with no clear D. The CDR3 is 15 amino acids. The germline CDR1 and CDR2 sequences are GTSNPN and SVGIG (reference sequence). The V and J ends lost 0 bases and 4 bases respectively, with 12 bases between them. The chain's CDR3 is CAWSVGGSLNEKLFF. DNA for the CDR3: TGTGCCTGGAGTGTAGGAGGTAGTCTTAATGAAAAACTGTTTTTT.

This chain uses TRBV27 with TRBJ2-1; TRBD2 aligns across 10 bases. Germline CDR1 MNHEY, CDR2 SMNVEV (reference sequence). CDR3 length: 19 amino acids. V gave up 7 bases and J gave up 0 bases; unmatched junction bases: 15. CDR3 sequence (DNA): TGTGCCAGCACCACCTCGCCTAGCGGGGGAGTAGGCTCCTACAATGAGCAGTTCTTC. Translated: CASTTSPSGGVGSYNEQFF.

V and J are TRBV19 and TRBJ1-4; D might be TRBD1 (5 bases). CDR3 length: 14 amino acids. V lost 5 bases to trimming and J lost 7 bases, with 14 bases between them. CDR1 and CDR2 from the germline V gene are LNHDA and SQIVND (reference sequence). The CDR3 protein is CASSLQGYVEKLFF. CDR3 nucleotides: TGTGCCAGTAGTCTCCAGGGATACGTTGAAAAACTGTTTTTT.

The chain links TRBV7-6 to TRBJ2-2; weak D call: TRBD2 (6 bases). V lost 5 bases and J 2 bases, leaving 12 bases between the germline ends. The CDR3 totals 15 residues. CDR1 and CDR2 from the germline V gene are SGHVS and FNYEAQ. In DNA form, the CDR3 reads TGTGCCAGCAGCCGGGGACTCATTAACACCGGGGAGCTGTTTTTT. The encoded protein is CASSRGLINTGELFF.

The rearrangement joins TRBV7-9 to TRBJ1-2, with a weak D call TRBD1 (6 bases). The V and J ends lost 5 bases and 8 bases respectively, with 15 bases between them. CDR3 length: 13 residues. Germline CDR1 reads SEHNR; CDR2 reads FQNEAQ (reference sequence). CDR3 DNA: TGTGCCAGCAGCACACAGGGTTTTGGCGGCTACACCTTC. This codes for CASSTQGFGGYTF.

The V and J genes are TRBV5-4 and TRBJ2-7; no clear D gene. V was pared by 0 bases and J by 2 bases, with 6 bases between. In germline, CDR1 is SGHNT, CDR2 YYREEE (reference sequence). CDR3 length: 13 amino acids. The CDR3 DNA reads TGTGCCAGCAGCTTGGACGGTCCCTACGAGCAGTACTTC. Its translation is CASSLDGPYEQYF.

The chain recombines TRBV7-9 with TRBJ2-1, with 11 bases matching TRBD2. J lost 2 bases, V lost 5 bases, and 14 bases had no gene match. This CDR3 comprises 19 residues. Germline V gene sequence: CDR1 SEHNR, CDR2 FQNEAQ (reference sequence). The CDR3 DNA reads TGTGCCAGCAGCCCGCCCTTGCCCCTAGCGGGAGGAACCTACAATGAGCAGTTCTTC. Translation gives CASSPPLPLAGGTYNEQFF.

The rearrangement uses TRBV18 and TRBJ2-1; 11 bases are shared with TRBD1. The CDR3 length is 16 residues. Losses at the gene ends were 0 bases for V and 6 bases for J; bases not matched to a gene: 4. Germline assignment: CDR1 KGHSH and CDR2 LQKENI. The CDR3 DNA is TGTGCCAGCTCACCACCCTCCGGGACAGGGGGCAATGAGCAGTTCTTC. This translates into CASSPPSGTGGNEQFF.

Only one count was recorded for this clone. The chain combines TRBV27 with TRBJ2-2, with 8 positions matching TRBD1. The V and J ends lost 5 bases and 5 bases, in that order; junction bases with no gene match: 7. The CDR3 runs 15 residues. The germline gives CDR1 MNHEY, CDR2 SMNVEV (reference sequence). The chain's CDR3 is CASSGRTGWTGELFF. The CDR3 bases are TGTGCCAGCAGTGGTCGGACAGGGTGGACCGGGGAGCTGTTTTTT.

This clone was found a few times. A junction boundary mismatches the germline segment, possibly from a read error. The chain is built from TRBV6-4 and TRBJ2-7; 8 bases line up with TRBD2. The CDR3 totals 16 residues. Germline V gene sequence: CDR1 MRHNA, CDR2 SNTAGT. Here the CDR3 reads CASSYSSSGAAYEQYF. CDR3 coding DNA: TGTGCCAGCAGTTACTCGAGTAGCGGGGCCGCCTACGAGCAGTACTTC.

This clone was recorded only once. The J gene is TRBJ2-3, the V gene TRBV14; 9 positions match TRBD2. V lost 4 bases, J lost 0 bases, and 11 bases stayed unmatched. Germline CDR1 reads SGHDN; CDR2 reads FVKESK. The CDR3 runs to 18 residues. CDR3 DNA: TGTGCCAGCAGCCCCGGGACTAGCAGATCCCCTAGCACAGATACGCAGTATTTT. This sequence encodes CASSPGTSRSPSTDTQYF.

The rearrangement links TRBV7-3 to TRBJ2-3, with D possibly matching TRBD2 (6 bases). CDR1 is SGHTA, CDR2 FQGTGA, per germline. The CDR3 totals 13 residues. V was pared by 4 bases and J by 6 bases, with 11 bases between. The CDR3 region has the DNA TGTGCCAGCAGCTCATCGCGGGATGATACGCAGTATTTT. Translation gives CASSSSRDDTQYF.

The CDR3 sequence is CAISAALQSTDTQYF. The CDR3 region has the DNA TGTGCCATCAGTGCGGCATTACAGAGCACAGATACGCAGTATTTT. V and J are TRBV10-3 and TRBJ2-3, with D unclear. Germline V gene sequence: CDR1 ENHRY, CDR2 SYGVKD. The CDR3 loop spans 15 amino acids. The V gene lost 4 bases and the J gene lost 0 bases, with 11 bases spanning the gap.

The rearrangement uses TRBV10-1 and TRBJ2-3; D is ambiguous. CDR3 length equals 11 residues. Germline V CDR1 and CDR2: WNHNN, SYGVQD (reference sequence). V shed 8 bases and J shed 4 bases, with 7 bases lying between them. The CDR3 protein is CASSSSDTQYF. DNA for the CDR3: TGCGCCAGCTCCTCCTCAGATACGCAGTATTTT.